This T cell receptor (beta chain) is from a study of T cell changes during pregnancy in multiple sclerosis. V was pared by 6 bases and J by 6 bases, with 14 bases of the junction left unmatched. The CDR3 loop spans 17 amino acids. Germline V gives CDR1 LNHDA, CDR2 SQIVND (reference sequence). Only in-frame clones appear in the TCRdb table, and some are missing; sequencing was by immunoSEQ multiplex PCR. Here the sample spans 50,000 to 70,000 clones, roughly 92% being singletons. The clonotype originates from a female donor with multiple sclerosis, enrolled in a pregnancy study. V is TRBV19 and J is TRBJ2-1; 10 bases agree with TRBD2. The source was peripheral blood, collected in the second trimester of pregnancy. The CDR3 DNA reads as TGTGCCAGTAGCGCAGGGTCGGCTAGCGGGAGTCGCAATGAGCAGTTCTTC. Protein sequence: CASSAGSASGSRNEQFF.